The rows below give T cell receptor beta chains drawn from one sample of a study of blood T cell repertoires in COVID-19. The data were produced by immunoSEQ multiplex PCR, yet TCRdb's version contains in-frame clones alone and is incomplete. This sample has tens of thousands of clones, with 79% found just once. Sample: peripheral blood. These receptors were taken from a woman aged 55-70 years with acute or convalescent COVID-19. Each CDR3 is given with its conserved first and last residue. A D gene is named only where the DNA matches it firmly. Rows may omit the clone size; those that give it use once, few, many or a size class.

J | size | D | V | length | DNA | CDR3
TRBJ2-7 | - | - | TRBV12-3/TRBV12-4 | 13 | TGTGCCAGCAGTTTAGGTTTGCGGGGAGAGCAGTACTTC | CASSLGLRGEQYF
TRBJ1-1 | - | TRBD1 | TRBV19 | 15 | TGTGCCAGTAGTATCTCGGCGACAGGGGGCGGCATGACTTTCTTT | CASSISATGGGMTFF
TRBJ2-7 | - | TRBD1 | TRBV13 | 16 | TGTGCCAGCTCCGGACAGGGGGCGATTAGCTCCTACGAGCAGTACTTC | CASSGQGAISSYEQYF
TRBJ2-2 | - | TRBD1 | TRBV7-8 | 13 | TGTGCCAGCAGCCCCGACAGGGGCGGGGAGCTGTTTTTT | CASSPDRGGELFF
TRBJ2-5 | - | - | TRBV9 | 14 | TGTGCCAGCAGCCCCCGGACAGACCAAGAGACCCAGTACTTC | CASSPRTDQETQYF
TRBJ2-7 | - | TRBD1 | TRBV7-9 | 17 | TGTGCCAGCAGCTTTAATCCGGGACAGGGCTCATCCTACGAGCAGTACTTC | CASSFNPGQGSSYEQYF
TRBJ2-7 | - | - | TRBV19 | 15 | TGTGCCAGTAGTGGAGGGGCCCCGAGCTCCTACGAGCAGTACTTC | CASSGGAPSSYEQYF
TRBJ2-3 | - | TRBD2 | TRBV7-9 | 16 | TGTGCCAGCAGCTTATCGGCTAGCGGGGGGAGGCATACGCAGTATTTT | CASSLSASGGRHTQYF
TRBJ1-2 | - | TRBD1 | TRBV28 | 16 | TGTGCCAGCAGTTCCATCGGACAGGCGCCCACCTATGGCTACACCTTC | CASSSIGQAPTYGYTF
TRBJ2-1 | - | - | TRBV4-3 | 14 | TGCGCCAGCAGCCAAGAAGCGGTTAACAATGAGCAGTTCTTC | CASSQEAVNNEQFF
TRBJ2-3 | - | TRBD2 | TRBV9 | 15 | TGTGCCAGCAGCGTTAGCGGGGTTCGCACAGATACGCAGTATTTT | CASSVSGVRTDTQYF
TRBJ1-6 | - | - | TRBV30 | 13 | TGTGCCGGCTCCGCGGAGTATAATTCACCCCTCCACTTT | CAGSAEYNSPLHF
TRBJ1-1 | - | - | TRBV6-2/TRBV6-3 | 11 | TGTGCCAGCAGTATCGACAGGGAAGCTTTCTTT | CASSIDREAFF
TRBJ1-2 | few | - | TRBV6-5 | 13 | TGTGCCAGCAGTTCTTTGGACAGCTATGGCTACACCTTC | CASSSLDSYGYTF
TRBJ1-5 | few | - | TRBV14 | 13 | TGTGCCAGCAGCCAAGATTCGGATCAGCCCCAGCATTTT | CASSQDSDQPQHF
TRBJ1-1 | - | TRBD1 | TRBV6-4 | 17 | TGTGCCATCAGAGGGGGACAGGGTGGTGTTGGATGCACTGAAGCTTTCTTT | CAIRGGQGGVGCTEAFF
TRBJ1-1 | - | TRBD1 | TRBV15 | 15 | TGTGCCACCAGCAGAGATCCCAGGGGGAACGCTGAAGCTTTCTTT | CATSRDPRGNAEAFF
TRBJ2-3 | - | TRBD1 | TRBV7-9 | 15 | TGTGCCAGCAGCTCGGAACAGGGGTGGACAGATACGCAGTATTTT | CASSSEQGWTDTQYF
TRBJ1-5 | - | - | TRBV27 | 14 | TGTGCCAGCAGTTTAACCAGGGTAGGTCAGCCCCAGCATTTT | CASSLTRVGQPQHF
TRBJ1-2 | once | - | TRBV2 | 14 | TGTGCCAGCAAGGGGACACCTTCTAACTATGGCTACACCTTC | CASKGTPSNYGYTF
TRBJ1-2 | - | - | TRBV2 | 12 | TGTGCCAGCAGTGCGCAGCGCTATGGCTACACCTTC | CASSAQRYGYTF
TRBJ2-5 | - | TRBD2 | TRBV4-2 | 16 | TGTGCCAGCAGCCAAGAGACTAGCGGGGGGCAAGAGACCCAGTACTTC | CASSQETSGGQETQYF
TRBJ1-6 | - | - | TRBV15 | 12 | TGTGCCACCAGCACTAATAATTCACCCCTCCACTTT | CATSTNNSPLHF
TRBJ1-1 | - | - | TRBV30 | 14 | TGTGCCTGGAGTAACTCTGCTTCTAACTCTGAAGCTTTCTTT | CAWSNSASNSEAFF
TRBJ2-3 | - | - | TRBV7-8 | 13 | TGTGCCAGCAGCTTAGCGATAGCAGATACGCAGTATTTT | CASSLAIADTQYF
TRBJ2-1 | once | - | TRBV19 | 15 | TGTGCCAGTAGTATTGGCGGACAGAGGGGCAATGAGCAGTTCTTC | CASSIGGQRGNEQFF
TRBJ2-5 | - | - | TRBV5-4 | 13 | TGTGCCAGCAGAGTACAGGGTCAAGAGACCCAGTACTTC | CASRVQGQETQYF
TRBJ1-1 | few | - | TRBV2 | 12 | TGTGCCAGCACCCTGCGCTACTCCCCAGCTTTCTTT | CASTLRYSPAFF
TRBJ2-7 | once | - | TRBV27 | 13 | TGTGCCAGCAGTTGGGGGGGCGCCTACGAGCAGTACTTC | CASSWGGAYEQYF
TRBJ2-3 | - | TRBD2 | TRBV11-2 | 17 | TGTGCCAGCAGCGAACTAGCGGGGGGCTCAGGCTTCTATACGCAGTATTTT | CASSELAGGSGFYTQYF
TRBJ1-2 | - | - | TRBV18 | 12 | TGTGCCAGCTCAGGAGGATACTATGGCTACACCTTC | CASSGGYYGYTF
TRBJ1-2 | once | - | TRBV4-1 | 15 | TGCGCCAGCAGCTTAACATCCGGGTACTCCGATGGCTACACCTTC | CASSLTSGYSDGYTF
TRBJ2-3 | - | - | TRBV12-3/TRBV12-4 | 12 | TGTGCCAGCAGACTATTCGGGGATACGCAGTATTTT | CASRLFGDTQYF
TRBJ2-3 | - | TRBD1 | TRBV27 | 15 | TGTGCCAGCACCTACAGGGGGCTAGTAACAGATACGCAGTATTTT | CASTYRGLVTDTQYF
TRBJ2-7 | few | TRBD1 | TRBV28 | 15 | TGTGCCAGCAGTCTGACAGGGGGAAGGGACTACGAGCAGTACTTC | CASSLTGGRDYEQYF
TRBJ2-7 | many | TRBD2 | TRBV3-1/TRBV3-2 | 15 | TGTGCCAGCAGCCCCGGACTAGCGTATGCCTACGAGCAGTACTTC | CASSPGLAYAYEQYF
TRBJ2-2 | - | TRBD1 | TRBV19 | 17 | TGTGCCAGTAGTATAGAACAGGGACAGGTTAACACCGGGGAGCTGTTTTTT | CASSIEQGQVNTGELFF
TRBJ2-3 | - | TRBD1 | TRBV15 | 14 | TGTGCCACCAGCAGGGACAGGGGAAGGAATACGCAGTATTTT | CATSRDRGRNTQYF
TRBJ1-2 | - | - | TRBV19 | 16 | TGTGCCAGTACCTATAACCCCCCGGGAACTAACTATGGCTACACCTTC | CASTYNPPGTNYGYTF
TRBJ1-2 | - | - | TRBV29-1 | 13 | TGCAGCGTTTGGGTTGGAGGGAACTATGGCTACACCTTC | CSVWVGGNYGYTF
TRBJ1-2 | few | TRBD1 | TRBV6-5 | 14 | TGTGCCAGCAGTTCCGGGACAGGGATCGTAAGCTACACCTTC | CASSSGTGIVSYTF
TRBJ1-2 | - | - | TRBV7-2 | 13 | TGTGCCAGCAGCTTAGACGGGGAGCGCGGCTACACCTTC | CASSLDGERGYTF
TRBJ1-4 | once | - | TRBV9 | 14 | TGTGCCAGCAGCGTCTCCGGGAATGGGGAAAAACTGTTTTTT | CASSVSGNGEKLFF
TRBJ2-2 | - | TRBD1 | TRBV2 | 12 | TGTGCCAGTCCGACAGGGGCCGGGGAGCTGTTTTTT | CASPTGAGELFF
TRBJ2-3 | - | TRBD2 | TRBV4-3 | 15 | TGCGCCAGCAGCCCCCTGGCGGGGGGCCCAGATACGCAGTATTTT | CASSPLAGGPDTQYF
TRBJ2-7 | - | - | TRBV4-2 | 15 | TGTGCCAGCAGCCAAGACGACGGCGAGGGTGACGAGCAGTACTTC | CASSQDDGEGDEQYF
TRBJ1-2 | - | - | TRBV27 | 15 | TGTGCCAGCAGTTTATCGTGGGCCGACTCGGGGGGCTACACCTTC | CASSLSWADSGGYTF
TRBJ2-3 | - | - | TRBV28 | 15 | TGTGCCAGCAGCCCAGGGAGGCGGTCCACAGATACGCAGTATTTT | CASSPGRRSTDTQYF
TRBJ1-3 | - | - | TRBV5-4 | 15 | TGTGCCAGCAGCTTGGTCGGGGGTCCTGGAAACACCATATATTTT | CASSLVGGPGNTIYF
TRBJ2-2 | - | - | TRBV9 | 13 | TGTGCCAGCAGCGTACAGAACACCGGGGAGCTGTTTTTT | CASSVQNTGELFF
TRBJ1-1 | - | TRBD1 | TRBV28 | 14 | TGTGCCACCGGAGGACAGGGGCGGAACACTGAAGCTTTCTTT | CATGGQGRNTEAFF
TRBJ1-2 | - | - | TRBV5-1 | 13 | TGCGCCAGCAGCTTGGAGTCCAGCTATGGCTACACCTTC | CASSLESSYGYTF
TRBJ2-1 | - | - | TRBV6-2/TRBV6-3 | 14 | TGTGCCAGCAGTTCCCTTCAGGGCTCCAATGAGCAGTTCTTC | CASSSLQGSNEQFF